These 31 T cell receptor beta chains came from one sample sequenced in a study of blood T cell repertoires in COVID-19. Data came from immunoSEQ multiplex PCR; TCRdb stores just in-frame clones and leaves some out. The data contain under 250,000 clones, about four fifths of them singletons. Sequenced sample: peripheral blood. Receptor source: a man between 50 and 59 years old with active or convalescent COVID-19.

This rearrangement joins TRBV19 to TRBJ2-2; D is possibly TRBD1 (6 bases). The CDR3 has 15 amino acids. Per the germline V gene, CDR1 is LNHDA and CDR2 is SQIVND (reference sequence). V lost 6 bases, J lost 5 bases, and 16 bases lay in between. The CDR3 region has the DNA TGTGCCAGTAGACTACAGGGCCCTGGAACCGGGGAGCTGTTTTTT. It is translated as CASRLQGPGTGELFF.

This clone has more than one count but fewer than ten. This sequence joins TRBV2 and TRBJ2-7, with D possibly TRBD1 on 6 matching bases. Germline CDR1 and CDR2: SNHLY and FYNNEI. The CDR3 runs 12 residues. Deletions cut 5 bases from V and 5 bases from J, with 10 bases between. This CDR3 is CASSQQGNEQYF. The CDR3, as DNA: TGTGCCAGCAGTCAACAGGGAAACGAGCAGTACTTC.

The CDR3 sequence: CASSQEGLAGGNEQFF. CDR3 in DNA: TGTGCCAGCAGCCAAGAAGGGCTAGCGGGGGGGAATGAGCAGTTCTTC. V usage is TRBV4-2 and J usage is TRBJ2-1, with 12 bases matching TRBD2. The CDR3 has 16 residues. Trimming took 0 bases from V and 7 from J; bases not matched to a gene: 4. Germline V gives CDR1 LGHNA, CDR2 YNFKEQ.

V and J are TRBV28 and TRBJ1-1, with no clear D. The CDR3 sequence is 12 residues long. V was cut by 2 bases and J by 5 bases, with 6 bases left in between. The germline gives CDR1 MDHEN, CDR2 SYDVKM. This chain's CDR3 is CASSLARTEAFF. The CDR3 DNA is TGTGCCAGCAGTTTAGCCCGGACTGAAGCTTTCTTT.

This clone was recorded once. The chain combines TRBV5-1 with TRBJ2-5; 10 bases map to TRBD1. CDR1 is SGHRS and CDR2 is YFSETQ in the germline V gene. The CDR3 has 13 residues. The V and J ends lost 6 bases and 4 bases, in that order; junction bases with no gene match: 3. CDR3 coding DNA: TGCGCCAGCACCCGGGACAGGGGAGAGACCCAGTACTTC. Protein product: CASTRDRGETQYF. The whole variable domain, filled in from reference TRBV5-1 and TRBJ2-5, reads KAGVTQTPRYLIKTRGQQVTLSCSPISGHRSVSWYQQTPGQGLQFLFEYFSETQRNKGNFPGRFSGRQFSNSRSEMNVSTLELGDSALYLCASTRDRGETQYFGPGTRLLVL.

The chain uses TRBV12-5 and TRBJ2-1; 11 nucleotides align to TRBD2. From germline, CDR1 is LGHNT and CDR2 FRNRAP. The length of the CDR3 is 17 residues. Trimming removed 2 bases from V and 1 base from J; junction bases left unmatched: 4. The CDR3: CASGLITSGGSYNEQFF. In DNA, the CDR3 is TGTGCTAGTGGTTTGATTACTAGCGGGGGATCCTACAATGAGCAGTTCTTC.

The chain joins TRBV5-1 to TRBJ1-6, with 9 positions matching TRBD1. Germline CDR1 and CDR2: SGHRS and YFSETQ. V shed 4 bases, J shed 1 base, and the junction held 15 bases outside the gene matches. The CDR3 spans 20 residues. The CDR3 nucleotides are TGCGCCAGCAGCGCCCCCGGGACAGGGCTTCCCAATTCCTATAATTCACCCCTCCACTTT. It yields the protein CASSAPGTGLPNSYNSPLHF.

V gene TRBV2 combines with J gene TRBJ2-7, with 7 positions matching TRBD2. There are 15 residues in the CDR3. V dropped 7 bases and J dropped 3; count of bases not matched to a gene: 12. Germline CDR1 reads SNHLY; CDR2 reads FYNNEI. CDR3 loop: CASTPYAGVGYEQYF. The CDR3 DNA sequence: TGTGCCAGCACCCCCTATGCGGGGGTCGGCTACGAGCAGTACTTC.

The V and J genes are TRBV4-2 and TRBJ1-6; D is unresolved. CDR1 is LGHNA, CDR2 YNFKEQ, per germline. V lost 0 bases and J 5 bases, leaving 8 bases between the germline ends. The CDR3 is 15 amino acids. In nucleotides, the CDR3 is TGTGCCAGCAGCCAAGAAGGACTCGATAATTCACCCCTCCACTTT. This sequence encodes CASSQEGLDNSPLHF.

A single count supports this clone. The chain couples TRBV5-6 to TRBJ1-5; D might be TRBD1 (6 bases). Germline-derived CDR1 and CDR2 are SGHDT and YYEEEE. V was cut by 2 bases and J by 4 bases, with 13 bases left in between. The CDR3 extends over 15 amino acids. In nucleotides, the CDR3 is TGTGCCAGCAGCTTAGGCAGGGGAAGGAATCAGCCCCAGCATTTT. It yields the protein CASSLGRGRNQPQHF.

This clone was observed once. The CDR3 loop is CASSTLGGPLTEAFF. In DNA, the CDR3 is TGTGCCAGTAGTACCCTAGGGGGCCCCCTCACTGAAGCTTTCTTT. This chain links TRBV19 with TRBJ1-1; 7 nucleotides agree with TRBD1. The ends lost 4 bases at V and 4 bases at J; junction bases unmatched: 9. Germline V gene lookup returns CDR1 LNHDA and CDR2 SQIVND (reference sequence). The CDR3 runs to 15 residues.

Only one count was recorded for this clone. The gene calls are TRBV7-9 and TRBJ1-1, with D uncertain. This CDR3 is built from 14 residues. Per germline, CDR1 SEHNR and CDR2 FQNEAQ (reference sequence). V lost 1 base and J 3 bases, leaving 9 bases between the germline ends. For the CDR3, the DNA is TGTGCCAGCAGCTTAGGAGGCGGGTACACTGAAGCTTTCTTT. Protein: CASSLGGGYTEAFF.

The chain uses TRBV4-3 and TRBJ1-2; D possibly corresponds to TRBD1 (6 bases). Looked up from germline, CDR1 is LGHNA and CDR2 is YSLEER. This CDR3 contains 16 residues. Trimming left V 0 bases short and J 0 bases short, with 11 bases between. The CDR3 sequence: CASSQDRGGANYGYTF. The CDR3 DNA sequence: TGCGCCAGCAGCCAAGATAGAGGGGGAGCTAACTATGGCTACACCTTC.

The genes are TRBV7-9 and TRBJ2-7; 7 bases map to TRBD1. CDR3 length: 14 residues. Germline CDR1 and CDR2: SEHNR and FQNEAQ (reference sequence). J lost 6 bases, V lost 1 base, and 6 bases had no gene match. CDR3 amino acids: CASSLVTGVREQYF. DNA for the CDR3: TGTGCCAGCAGCTTAGTTACAGGGGTACGCGAGCAGTACTTC. Looking up the rest from reference TRBV7-9 and TRBJ2-7 gives the full variable domain: DTGVSQNPRHKITKRGQNVTFRCDPISEHNRLYWYRQTLGQGPEFLTYFQNEAQLEKSRLLSDRFSAERPKGSFSTLEIQRTEQGDSAMYLCASSLVTGVREQYFGPGTRLTVT.

The chain carries TRBV10-2 and TRBJ2-5; the D is unclear. The germline gives CDR1 WSHSY, CDR2 SAAADI. Trimming cost V 6 bases and J 2 bases, with 19 bases left between them. The length of the CDR3 is 16 residues. DNA for the CDR3: TGCGCCAGCAGCGACGCTCCCCCCGGGTGGCAAGAGACCCAGTACTTC. As protein: CASSDAPPGWQETQYF.

V gene TRBV13 combines with J gene TRBJ2-2, with a possible D match to TRBD1 (6 bases). Germline CDR1 is PRHDT and CDR2 is FYEKMQ (reference sequence). The CDR3 totals 16 residues. The ends were cut back, 2 bases at V and 0 bases at J, with 10 bases in the middle. CDR3 region: CASSLLNRANTGELFF. CDR3 nucleotides: TGTGCCAGCAGCTTATTGAACAGGGCGAACACCGGGGAGCTGTTTTTT. Full variable domain (remainder filled in from reference TRBV13 and TRBJ2-2): AAGVIQSPRHLIKEKRETATLKCYPIPRHDTVYWYQQGPGQDPQFLISFYEKMQSDKGSIPDRFSAQQFSDYHSELNMSSLELGDSALYFCASSLLNRANTGELFFGEGSRLTVL.

J is TRBJ2-7 and V is TRBV9; TRBD2 matches 8 bases. Germline V gene data show CDR1 as SGDLS and CDR2 as YYNGEE. This CDR3 comprises 15 residues. V dropped 0 bases and J dropped 5; count of bases not matched to a gene: 7. The CDR3 DNA reads as TGTGCCAGCAGCGTAGACGGGAGGGGGGCCAACGAGCAGTACTTC. Its translation is CASSVDGRGANEQYF.

This chain uses TRBV25-1 with TRBJ2-7, with 12 bases aligning to TRBD1. CDR1 is MGHDK, CDR2 SYGVNS, per germline. V lost 4 bases, J lost 6 bases, and 7 bases stayed unmatched. The CDR3 length is 15 residues. CDR3 amino acids: CASSVGTGGWGEQYF. DNA for the CDR3: TGTGCCAGCAGTGTTGGGACAGGGGGCTGGGGCGAGCAGTACTTC.

This chain joins TRBV19 and TRBJ2-1, with D possibly matching TRBD1 (5 bases). This CDR3 is 15 amino acids long. Germline assignment: CDR1 LNHDA and CDR2 SQIVND (reference sequence). Trimming removed 5 bases at V and 0 bases at J, with 11 bases between. The CDR3 spells CASSPPGPSYNEQFF. CDR3 nucleotide sequence: TGTGCCAGTAGTCCCCCAGGGCCCTCCTACAATGAGCAGTTCTTC.

The rearrangement links TRBV29-1 to TRBJ1-1, with a weak D call TRBD1 (5 bases). Germline V gene sequence: CDR1 SQVTM, CDR2 ANQGSEA. Trimming shortened V by 7 bases and J by 5 bases, and 17 bases separated the two germline ends. CDR3 size: 13 residues. The CDR3, as DNA: TGCAGCGGGTCCGGGGGGGAAGTTACTGAAGCTTTCTTT. Amino acid sequence: CSGSGGEVTEAFF.

The chain combines TRBV30 with TRBJ1-1, with D perhaps TRBD1 (6 bases). V was shortened by 3 bases and J by 3 bases, with 11 bases between the two germline ends. Per germline, CDR1 GTSNPN and CDR2 SVGIG (reference sequence). This CDR3 spans 13 amino acids. CDR3 loop: CAWRRGGDTEAFF. The CDR3 region has the DNA TGTGCCTGGAGAAGAGGGGGTGACACTGAAGCTTTCTTT.

This clone was counted at least ten times. This chain uses TRBV5-4 with TRBJ2-1, with 13 bases fitting TRBD2. The CDR3 runs 15 residues. Germline trimming cut 2 bases from V and 5 bases from J; bases unmatched to any gene: 1. Germline V CDR1 and CDR2: SGHNT, YYREEE (reference sequence). As DNA, the CDR3 is TGTGCCAGCAGCTTTACTAGCGGGGGGGACAATGAGCAGTTCTTC. Encoded protein: CASSFTSGGDNEQFF. The complete variable domain, with remaining parts taken from reference TRBV5-4 and TRBJ2-1, reads ETGVTQSPTHLIKTRGQQVTLRCSSQSGHNTVSWYQQALGQGPQFIFQYYREEENGRGNFPPRFSGLQFPNYSSELNVNALELDDSALYLCASSFTSGGDNEQFFGPGTRLTVL.

The J gene is TRBJ2-7, the V gene TRBV7-8; D unclear. CDR1 and CDR2 from the germline V gene are SGHVS and FQNEAQ. This CDR3 contains 12 residues. V was pared by 1 base and J by 7 bases, with 8 bases between. CDR3 in amino acids: CASSLVRVEQYF. DNA of the CDR3: TGTGCCAGCAGCTTAGTCCGGGTGGAGCAGTACTTC.

V and J are TRBV7-7 and TRBJ2-3, with D tentatively TRBD2 (6 bases). CDR1 and CDR2 (germline): SSHAT, FNYEAQ (reference sequence). Trimming cost V 5 bases and J 4 bases, with 16 bases left between them. The CDR3 runs 15 residues. The CDR3 reads CASSPTTSKADTQYF. In nucleotides, the CDR3 is TGTGCCAGCAGCCCGACGACTAGTAAGGCAGATACGCAGTATTTT.

V usage is TRBV6-2 or TRBV6-3 and J usage is TRBJ2-2; no firm D call. V shed 6 bases and J shed 9 bases, with 11 bases lying between them. CDR1 and CDR2 from the germline V gene are MNHEY and SVGEGT. CDR3 length equals 12 residues. CDR3 residues: CASSSSRRELFF. The CDR3 nucleotides read TGTGCCAGCAGCTCATCCAGGAGGGAGCTGTTTTTT.

The chain carries TRBV3-1 (or the pseudogene TRBV3-2) and TRBJ1-3; D not resolved. The CDR3 is 15 amino acids. V was pared by 1 base and J by 1 base, with 8 bases between. Germline CDR1 reads LGHDT; CDR2 reads YNNKEL (reference sequence). The CDR3 bases are TGTGCCAGCAGCCAAGCAGGCGATTCTGGAAACACCATATATTTT. Residues: CASSQAGDSGNTIYF.

V usage is TRBV15 and J usage is TRBJ1-4, with a possible D match to TRBD1 (5 bases). Trimming left V 5 bases short and J 6 bases short, with 10 bases between. Per germline, CDR1 LNHNV and CDR2 YYDKDF (reference sequence). The CDR3 runs 13 residues. This CDR3 is CATSGAWDEKLFF. The CDR3 nucleotides are TGTGCCACCAGCGGGGCGTGGGATGAAAAACTGTTTTTT.

The sample holds many counts of this clone. The chain combines TRBV6-2 or TRBV6-3 with TRBJ1-5, with 11 positions matching TRBD1. Trimming cost V 5 bases and J 4 bases; bases outside gene matches: 7. CDR3 size: 16 residues. CDR1 MNHEY and CDR2 SVGEGT come from the germline V gene. DNA of the CDR3: TGTGCCAGCAGTACTCGGACAGGGGGCATAAATCAGCCCCAGCATTTT. Its protein product is CASSTRTGGINQPQHF.

This chain connects TRBV19 to TRBJ1-3, with a possible D match to TRBD1 (6 bases). V lost 5 bases, J lost 0 bases, and 8 bases lay in between. Germline lookup yields CDR1 LNHDA and CDR2 SQIVND (reference sequence). The CDR3 sequence is 14 residues long. Here the CDR3 DNA reads TGTGCCAGTAGTGTGGACAGCTCTGGAAACACCATATATTTT. As protein: CASSVDSSGNTIYF.

V and J are TRBV7-9 and TRBJ2-7; 9 bases fit TRBD1. The CDR3 spans 15 residues. From germline, CDR1 is SEHNR and CDR2 FQNEAQ (reference sequence). V lost 1 base, J lost 6 bases, and 7 bases stayed unmatched. CDR3 in DNA: TGTGCCAGCAGCTTAGTACAGGGGGCCTCGCCCGAGCAGTACTTC. Amino acid sequence: CASSLVQGASPEQYF.

The V call is TRBV18, the J call TRBJ1-4; D call uncertain. The germline gives CDR1 KGHSH, CDR2 LQKENI. V was shortened by 3 bases and J by 4 bases, with 6 bases between the two germline ends. The CDR3 has 13 residues. The CDR3 DNA reads TGTGCCAGCTCACCTATCCTTAATGAAAAACTGTTTTTT. Encoded protein: CASSPILNEKLFF. Full variable domain (remainder filled in from reference TRBV18 and TRBJ1-4): NAGVMQNPRHLVRRRGQEARLRCSPMKGHSHVYWYRQLPEEGLKFMVYLQKENIIDESGMPKERFSAEFPKEGPSILRIQQVVRGDSAAYFCASSPILNEKLFFGSGTQLSVL.